This T cell receptor (beta chain) originates from a study of OX40 agonist ivuxolimab in advanced cancers. Study conclusions and caveats: CD4+ and CD8+ T cells in blood underwent clonal expansion by week 6 at 0.1 to 3.0 mg/kg.

Germline lookup yields CDR1 SGHAT and CDR2 FQNNGV. Deletions cut 5 bases from V and 6 bases from J, with 10 bases between. This CDR3 is built from 13 residues. The table lists this clone with a count of one. The target antigen is unknown. Sequencing was performed with immunoSEQ multiplex PCR; in TCRdb, only in-frame clones are kept and a portion is missing. The sample lists about 43,000 clones, approximately 84% occurring once. This material consisted of CD4+ or CD8+ T cells sorted from blood, taken in a trial of the OX40 agonist ivuxolimab. The clonotype originates from an adult with an advanced solid tumor such as melanoma, head and neck, liver or kidney cancer. V and J are TRBV11-2 and TRBJ2-2; D may correspond to TRBD1 or TRBD2 (5 bases each). Written as DNA, the CDR3 is TGTGCCAGCAGCCCAGGGACGGCCGGGGAGCTGTTTTTT. Protein: CASSPGTAGELFF.